The rows below give T cell receptor beta chains drawn from one sample of a study of PD-L1 blockade in urothelial cancer. The protocol was immunoSEQ multiplex PCR, while the TCRdb copy is restricted to in-frame clones and leaves out a portion. The sample has about 50,000 clones, about 85% seen once. The starting material was PBMCs, obtained around atezolizumab (anti-PD-L1) treatment. All receptors come from a man aged 50 to 59 with urothelial cancer. The CDR3 runs from the conserved cysteine through the conserved F or W. D genes are given only for firm matches. Clone size is shown for a subset of rows, as once, few, many or a class of expanded clone.

>.|TRBJ2-1|TRBV5-1|TRBD2
CASSLGLAGGNEQFF
TGCGCCAGCAGCTTGGGGCTAGCGGGGGGCAATGAGCAGTTCTTC
>.|TRBJ2-7|TRBV14|.
CASSSWAGLVQYF
TGTGCCAGCAGCTCCTGGGCAGGATTAGTGCAGTACTTC
>.|TRBJ2-4|TRBV7-9|.
CASSLIVSAGANIQYF
TGTGCCAGCAGCTTAATTGTGTCGGCTGGGGCAAACATTCAGTACTTC
>once|TRBJ2-1|TRBV7-2|TRBD1
CASSLEGTGGKYNEQFF
TGTGCCAGCAGCTTAGAAGGGACAGGGGGGAAGTACAATGAGCAGTTCTTC
>.|TRBJ2-7|TRBV7-2|.
CASSLRAGSGEQYF
TGTGCCAGCAGCCTTAGGGCAGGGTCCGGGGAGCAGTACTTC
>.|TRBJ2-1|TRBV4-1|TRBD2
CASSLSRGGLNEQFF
TGCGCCAGCAGCCTGTCGCGGGGGGGGCTGAATGAGCAGTTCTTC
>.|TRBJ2-5|TRBV6-1|TRBD2
CASSTVGGVQETQYF
TGTGCCAGCAGTACAGTGGGGGGGGTGCAAGAGACCCAGTACTTC
>.|TRBJ2-3|TRBV10-1|TRBD2
CARGLAGIDTQYF
TGCGCCAGGGGACTAGCGGGAATAGATACGCAGTATTTT
>once|TRBJ1-3|TRBV2|TRBD1
CAIDRERNTIYF
TGTGCCATCGACAGGGAGCGAAACACCATATATTTT
>.|TRBJ1-4|TRBV2|.
CASSEARVWDGGEKLFF
TGTGCCAGCAGTGAAGCGCGGGTTTGGGACGGGGGTGAAAAACTGTTTTTT
>.|TRBJ1-2|TRBV28|TRBD1
CASSTDRGDGYTF
TGTGCCAGCAGCACGGACAGGGGGGATGGCTACACCTTC
>.|TRBJ2-2|TRBV7-2|.
CASSLAAANTGELFF
TGTGCCAGCAGCTTAGCGGCAGCGAACACCGGGGAGCTGTTTTTT
>.|TRBJ2-3|TRBV11-3|TRBD2
CASSQRGLSTDTQYF
TGTGCCAGCAGCCAGCGGGGCCTAAGCACAGATACGCAGTATTTT
>.|TRBJ1-2|TRBV18|.
CASSPGRMYKGYTF
TGTGCCAGCTCACCAGGCAGGATGTATAAGGGCTACACCTTC
>.|TRBJ2-3|TRBV29-1|TRBD2
CSVTTSAGGFWTDTQYF
TGCAGCGTGACCACGAGCGCGGGGGGTTTTTGGACAGATACGCAGTATTTT
>.|TRBJ1-2|TRBV9|.
CASSVRDTYGYTF
TGTGCCAGCAGCGTCCGGGACACCTATGGCTACACCTTC
>.|TRBJ1-5|TRBV7-2|TRBD1
CASQDKGGALNIQPQHF
TGTGCCAGCCAGGACAAAGGGGGCGCGTTGAATATCCAGCCCCAGCATTTT
>.|TRBJ2-7|TRBV6-5|.
CASGGSSSYEQYF
TGTGCCAGCGGTGGGAGTAGCAGCTACGAGCAGTACTTC
>.|TRBJ2-7|TRBV6-1|TRBD1
CASSETPTGAKSDF
TGTGCCAGCAGTGAAACCCCCACAGGGGCCAAGTCCGATTTC
>.|TRBJ1-1|TRBV19|.
CASSRQASEAFF
TGTGCCAGTAGCCGACAGGCCTCTGAAGCTTTCTTT
>.|TRBJ2-7|TRBV6-6|TRBD1
CASTSRSGGFSYEQYF
TGTGCCAGCACCTCGCGGTCAGGGGGCTTCTCCTACGAGCAGTACTTC
>once|TRBJ2-3|TRBV9|.
CASSVGEDTQYF
TGTGCCAGCAGCGTAGGAGAAGATACGCAGTATTTT
>.|TRBJ2-3|TRBV5-8|.
CASSPGAGGTDTQYF
TGTGCCAGCAGCCCCGGGGCAGGGGGCACAGATACGCAGTATTTT
>.|TRBJ1-4|TRBV28|TRBD1
CASRSLGGAYEKLFF
TGTGCCAGCAGGTCCCTAGGGGGCGCATATGAAAAACTGTTTTTT
>.|TRBJ1-1|TRBV9|.
CASSVVGTEAFF
TGTGCCAGCAGCGTAGTCGGCACTGAAGCTTTCTTT
>.|TRBJ1-6|TRBV5-6|.
CASSLDSSYNSPLHF
TGTGCCAGCAGCTTGGACAGCTCCTATAATTCACCCCTCCACTTT
>.|TRBJ1-2|TRBV29-1|.
CSVTLTGSYTF
TGCAGCGTAACCCTTACAGGGAGCTACACCTTC
>.|TRBJ2-7|TRBV29-1|TRBD2
CSVPHRTSESSYEQYF
TGCAGCGTTCCTCATCGGACTAGCGAAAGCTCCTACGAGCAGTACTTC
>.|TRBJ1-2|TRBV9|.
CASKEGPYGYTF
TGTGCCAGCAAGGAGGGCCCCTATGGCTACACCTTC
>.|TRBJ1-1|TRBV5-4|.
CASTNGLAGRTEAFF
TGTGCCAGCACCAACGGTCTGGCAGGGCGGACTGAAGCTTTCTTT
>.|TRBJ2-7|TRBV19|.
CASNRGSSYEQYF
TGTGCCAGTAACCGGGGGAGCTCCTACGAGCAGTACTTC
>.|TRBJ2-3|TRBV11-2|TRBD2
CASSYTSGSAVVTDTQYF
TGTGCCAGCAGCTACACTAGCGGGAGTGCGGTAGTCACAGATACGCAGTATTTT
>.|TRBJ1-1|TRBV18|TRBD1
CASSPDRDRVSEAFF
TGTGCCAGCTCACCAGACCGGGACAGGGTATCTGAAGCTTTCTTT
>.|TRBJ2-7|TRBV6-1|TRBD1
CASSGGGDGTGGSYEQYF
TGTGCCAGCAGTGGAGGCGGAGACGGGACAGGGGGCTCCTACGAGCAGTACTTC
>.|TRBJ2-7|TRBV7-2|.
CASSPPRQKNYEQYF
TGTGCCAGCAGCCCCCCGAGACAGAAGAACTACGAGCAGTACTTC
>.|TRBJ2-5|TRBV5-1|TRBD1
CASSLRDRVQETQYF
TGCGCCAGCAGCTTGCGTGACAGGGTGCAAGAGACCCAGTACTTC
>.|TRBJ2-4|TRBV11-2|.
CASSPSGGFSIQYF
TGTGCCAGCAGCCCCAGCGGCGGTTTTAGCATTCAGTACTTC
>.|TRBJ2-7|TRBV6-4|TRBD2
CASSPTAGSSYEQYF
TGTGCCAGCAGCCCGACAGCGGGGAGCTCCTACGAGCAGTACTTC
>.|TRBJ1-4|TRBV30|TRBD1
CAWKGQGLGKLFF
TGTGCCTGGAAAGGACAGGGGTTAGGAAAACTGTTTTTT
>.|TRBJ2-7|TRBV9|.
CASSVGQTNPYEQYF
TGTGCCAGCAGCGTAGGCCAGACTAACCCCTACGAGCAGTACTTC
>.|TRBJ1-2|TRBV11-3|.
CASSLDTDGYTF
TGTGCCAGCAGCTTAGACACGGATGGCTACACCTTC
>.|TRBJ1-1|TRBV5-1|TRBD1
CASRSRTQGAHTEAFF
TGCGCCAGCAGGTCGAGGACACAGGGGGCACACACTGAAGCTTTCTTT
>.|TRBJ2-1|TRBV4-3|.
CASSQEVPFVTRDYEQFF
TGCGCCAGCAGCCAAGAGGTTCCTTTCGTGACTAGGGACTATGAGCAGTTCTTC
>.|TRBJ2-2|TRBV10-2|TRBD2
CASSVAGGGTGELFF
TGCGCCAGCAGTGTAGCGGGAGGAGGGACCGGGGAGCTGTTTTTT
>.|TRBJ1-5|TRBV28|TRBD1
CASSLHGRTGTGVFMEPQHF
TGTGCCAGCAGTCTACATGGAAGGACCGGGACAGGGGTGTTCATGGAGCCCCAGCATTTT
>.|TRBJ1-5|TRBV6-1|.
CASSEAPRGYQPQHF
TGTGCCAGCAGTGAAGCGCCTAGGGGATATCAGCCCCAGCATTTT
>.|TRBJ2-7|TRBV27|TRBD1
CASIGQGWEGSQGYEQYF
TGTGCCAGCATCGGACAGGGGTGGGAGGGCTCCCAGGGCTACGAGCAGTACTTC
>.|TRBJ2-3|TRBV5-8|.
CASSLLSLSDNTQYF
TGTGCCAGCAGCTTGCTCTCCCTCTCTGACAATACGCAGTATTTT
>few|TRBJ2-2|TRBV7-7|.
CASSPLRDTGELFF
TGTGCTAGCAGCCCGTTGAGGGACACCGGGGAGCTGTTTTTT
>.|TRBJ1-4|TRBV28|.
CASSPILSQGEKLFF
TGTGCCAGCAGTCCAATCCTATCCCAGGGGGAAAAACTGTTTTTT
>.|TRBJ1-6|TRBV7-9|.
CASSFSDRFNSPLHF
TGTGCCAGCAGCTTCTCGGACAGATTCAATTCACCCCTCCACTTT
>.|TRBJ2-3|TRBV10-3|.
CAISGLALDTQYF
TGTGCCATCAGTGGTCTAGCCTTAGATACGCAGTATTTT
>.|TRBJ1-5|TRBV19|TRBD1
CASSIRGLGQPQHF
TGTGCCAGTAGTATCAGGGGGCTCGGACAGCCCCAGCATTTT
>.|TRBJ1-6|TRBV18|.
CASSPPVDDSPLHF
TGTGCCAGCTCACCACCTGTAGATGATTCACCCCTCCACTTT